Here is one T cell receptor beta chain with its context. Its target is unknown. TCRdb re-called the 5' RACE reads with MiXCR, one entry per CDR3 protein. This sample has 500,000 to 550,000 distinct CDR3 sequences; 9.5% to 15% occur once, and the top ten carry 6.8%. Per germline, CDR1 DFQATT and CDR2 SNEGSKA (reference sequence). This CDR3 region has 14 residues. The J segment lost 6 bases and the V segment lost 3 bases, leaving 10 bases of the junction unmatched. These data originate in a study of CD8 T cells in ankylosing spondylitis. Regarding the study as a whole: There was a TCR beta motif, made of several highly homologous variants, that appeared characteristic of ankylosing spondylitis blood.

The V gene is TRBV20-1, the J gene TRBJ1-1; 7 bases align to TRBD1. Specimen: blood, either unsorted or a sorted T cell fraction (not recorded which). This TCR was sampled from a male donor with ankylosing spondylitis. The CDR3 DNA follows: TGCAGTGCTAGGCCCTTTGACAGGGCCTCTGAAGCTTTCTTT. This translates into CSARPFDRASEAFF.